This T cell receptor beta chain appears in the sequencing data of a study of cytomegalovirus exposure and HLA in healthy donors. Regarding the study as a whole: Across HLA loci, a later analysis found differing TCR association rates, with DRB1 most and HLA-C fewest. Most of the TCR beta V segments (in an earlier analysis) were productive either about 90% or about 30% of the time. The listing of some 170 TCR beta chains classed them as cytomegalovirus-associated.

Donors were nominally healthy when sampled, though unrecorded immune exposures were likely. This PCR relied on a set of 60 Vbeta primers and 13 Jbeta primers. Assay: immunoSEQ multiplex PCR; the TCRdb copy retains only in-frame clones and omits some. The sample gives under 200,000 clones, approximately 88% of which show up once; 0.38% is in the top ten. As regards this clone: Its matching antigen is unknown.

The source material was PBMCs. The clonotype comes from a boy aged 2 to 10 in good health and CMV-seronegative.

The chain's CDR3 is CAVPGRATGELFF. Written as DNA, the CDR3 is TGTGCAGTACCAGGGAGGGCCACCGGGGAGCTGTTTTTT. V and J are TRBV7-9 and TRBJ2-2, with 7 bases lining up with TRBD2. The CDR3 sequence is 13 residues long. Germline assignment: CDR1 SEHNR and CDR2 FQNEAQ (reference sequence). Full variable domain (rest looked up from reference TRBV7-9 and TRBJ2-2): DTGVSQNPRHKITKRGQNVTFRCDPISEHNRLYWYRQTLGQGPEFLTYFQNEAQLEKSRLLSDRFSAERPKGSFSTLEIQRTEQGDSAMYLCAVPGRATGELFFGEGSRLTVL.